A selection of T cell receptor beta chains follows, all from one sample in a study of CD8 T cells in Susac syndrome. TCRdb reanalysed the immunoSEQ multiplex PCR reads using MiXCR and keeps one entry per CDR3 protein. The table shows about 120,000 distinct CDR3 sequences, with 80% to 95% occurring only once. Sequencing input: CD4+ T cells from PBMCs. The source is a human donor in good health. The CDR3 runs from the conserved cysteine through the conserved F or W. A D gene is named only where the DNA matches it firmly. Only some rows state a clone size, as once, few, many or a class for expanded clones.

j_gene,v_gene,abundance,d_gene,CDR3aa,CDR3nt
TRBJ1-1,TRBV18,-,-,CASSPLRVRNAEAFF,TGTGCCAGCTCGCCGCTTCGGGTACGGAACGCTGAAGCTTTCTTT
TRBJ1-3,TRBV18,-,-,CASSLQDLSNTIYF,TGTGCCAGCTCACTACAGGATTTGTCAAACACCATATATTTT
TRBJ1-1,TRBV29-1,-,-,CSVGTGTGGNTEVFF,-
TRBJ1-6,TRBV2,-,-,CASSAHLRPSPLHF,TGTGCCAGCAGTGCCCATCTGAGACCTTCACCCCTCCACTTT
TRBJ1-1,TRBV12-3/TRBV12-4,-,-,CASSFPMAEAFF,TGTGCCAGCAGTTTCCCAATGGCTGAAGCTTTCTTT
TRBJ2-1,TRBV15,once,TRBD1,CATNRGSSYNEQFF,TGTGCCACTAACAGGGGGAGCTCCTACAATGAGCAGTTCTTC
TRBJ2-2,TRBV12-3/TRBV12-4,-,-,CASSLTGNTGELFF,TGTGCCAGCAGTTTAACAGGAAACACCGGGGAGCTGTTTTTT
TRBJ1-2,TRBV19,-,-,CASTPSVPGPPNYGYTF,TGTGCCAGTACCCCGTCGGTCCCGGGCCCCCCGAACTATGGCTACACCTTC
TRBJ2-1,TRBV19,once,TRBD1,CASSIPTRTGGNEQFF,TGTGCCAGTAGTATCCCTACTAGGACAGGGGGCAATGAGCAGTTCTTC
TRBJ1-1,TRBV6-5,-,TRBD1,CASIPTGRNTEAFF,TGTGCCAGCATTCCGACAGGGCGCAACACTGAAGCTTTCTTT
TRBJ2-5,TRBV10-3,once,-,CAISGGSGETQYF,TGTGCCATCAGTGGAGGTTCAGGGGAGACCCAGTACTTC
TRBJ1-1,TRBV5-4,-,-,CASSLARANTEAFF,TGTGCCAGCAGCTTGGCACGGGCGAACACTGAAGCTTTCTTT
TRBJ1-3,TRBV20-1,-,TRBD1,CSADRDVENTIYF,TGCAGTGCTGACAGGGATGTTGAAAACACCATATATTTT